The sequence of this T cell receptor beta chain was determined in a study of beta chain features in type 1 diabetes. Study-wide findings and caveats: TCRB CDR3s were moderately but significantly shorter in Type 1 diabetes patients in all four CD4+ subsets. For type 1 diabetes patients, VDJ junctions showed fewer insertions and more deletions.

CDR1 SEHNR and CDR2 FQNEAQ come from the germline V gene (reference sequence). Trimming removed 3 bases from V and 4 bases from J, with 14 bases in between. The CDR3 runs to 15 residues. This clone was observed a few times. Its cognate antigen is unknown. Once sorted, every population was more than 95% pure. Investigators reverse transcribed all isolated RNA, so they sequenced expressed TCRB transcripts. Clones were sequenced by immunoSEQ multiplex PCR, and TCRdb holds only the in-frame ones, with some missing. The repertoire has 300,000 to 350,000 clones, around 9% of them found once; the top ten carry 1%.

J is TRBJ2-3 and V is TRBV7-9, with D tentatively TRBD1 (7 bases). The sequence came from a man in his thirties or forties with type 1 diabetes. Sequencing used central memory CD4+ T cells from blood. CDR3 protein: CASSFSGGGSDTQYF. Here the CDR3 DNA reads TGTGCCAGCAGCTTTTCAGGGGGAGGATCAGATACGCAGTATTTT.